Below are 27 T cell receptor beta chains sequenced from a single sample in a study of T cell changes during pregnancy in multiple sclerosis. Method: immunoSEQ multiplex PCR; TCRdb's copy keeps in-frame clones and lacks some. The sample contains over 55,000 clones, around 92% of which appear only once. Specimen: peripheral blood, collected in the first trimester of pregnancy. These receptors were collected from a female donor with multiple sclerosis, enrolled in a pregnancy study.

The chain carries TRBV12-5 and TRBJ2-2; 14 bases are shared with TRBD2. The CDR3 covers 22 residues. V shed 0 bases and J 7 bases; nucleotides not matched to a gene: 19. The germline V gene encodes CDR1 LGHNT and CDR2 FRNRAP. The CDR3 sequence: CASGLVTRQLGLAGDSDGELFF. The CDR3 coding sequence is TGTGCTAGTGGTTTGGTAACGCGACAATTGGGACTAGCGGGAGATAGTGACGGGGAGCTGTTTTTT.

This sequence joins TRBV7-5 and TRBJ2-5; TRBD1 is the table's D call and was not checked against the DNA. TRBV7-5 counts as a pseudogene. The CDR3 covers 14 residues. The DNA of the CDR3 is TGTGCCAGAAGCCACATAGGGGGTAGGGAGACCCAGTACTTC. This sequence encodes CARSHIGGRETQYF.

This chain joins TRBV4-3 and TRBJ2-3; TRBD2 agrees at 9 bases. CDR3 size: 19 residues. CDR1 and CDR2 (germline): LGHNA, YSLEER. With 2 bases clipped from V and 3 bases from J, the junction kept 15 bases outside the gene matches. CDR3 bases: TGCGCCAGCAGCCAAAGAGGGGGGCTTGCGGGAGGGTTGACAGATACGCAGTATTTT. It yields the protein CASSQRGGLAGGLTDTQYF.

The chain couples TRBV5-6 to TRBJ2-1, with 11 bases matching TRBD2. Germline V gives CDR1 SGHDT, CDR2 YYEEEE. CDR3 length: 16 amino acids. With V trimmed by 3 bases and J by 5 bases, 7 bases remained unmatched. The CDR3 sequence is CASSSLGLAGDNEQFF. In nucleotides, the CDR3 is TGTGCCAGCAGCTCCCTTGGACTAGCGGGTGACAATGAGCAGTTCTTC.

V is TRBV7-9 and J is TRBJ2-7; 7 bases match TRBD1. The CDR3 has 15 amino acids. With V trimmed by 5 bases and J by 2 bases, 9 bases remained unmatched. Germline-derived CDR1 and CDR2 are SEHNR and FQNEAQ (reference sequence). The CDR3 spells CASSRRDSYAYEQYF. In DNA, the CDR3 is TGTGCCAGCAGCCGACGGGACAGTTATGCCTACGAGCAGTACTTC.

The chain has TRBV27 and TRBJ2-7; possibly TRBD1 for D (5 bases). The germline V and J ends were trimmed by 0 bases and 5 bases, with 23 bases remaining between them. Germline assignment: CDR1 MNHEY and CDR2 SMNVEV (reference sequence). This CDR3 contains 18 residues. In nucleotides, the CDR3 is TGTGCCAGCAGTTTATCCCCGCTCGGCGGAAGGGGTTATAACGAGCAGTACTTC. It specifies CASSLSPLGGRGYNEQYF.

The J gene is TRBJ1-3, the V gene TRBV19; 7 bases are a match to TRBD1. In germline, CDR1 is LNHDA, CDR2 SQIVND (reference sequence). V was clipped by 8 bases and J by 2 bases; unmatched bases: 9. The CDR3 loop spans 15 amino acids. CDR3 DNA sequence: TGTGCCAGTTCGACAGGGTTCACAGCTGGAAACACCATATATTTT. Its translation: CASSTGFTAGNTIYF.

V gene TRBV27 combines with J gene TRBJ1-4, with TRBD1 matching over 10 bases. After removal of 5 bases from V and 5 bases from J, the junction contained 5 bases not matched to a gene. The CDR3 length is 15 residues. Germline CDR1 MNHEY, CDR2 SMNVEV (reference sequence). The CDR3 bases are TGTGCCAGCAGTCTAGTGGGACAGGGGAATGAAAAACTGTTTTTT. This codes for CASSLVGQGNEKLFF.

The J gene is TRBJ2-1, the V gene TRBV27; D is unresolved. The CDR3 has 13 amino acids. V was clipped by 2 bases and J by 15 bases, with 17 bases between them. The germline CDR1 and CDR2 sequences are MNHEY and SMNVEV (reference sequence). CDR3: CASSLREAVWPFF. The CDR3, as DNA: TGTGCCAGCAGTTTACGTGAGGCTGTCTGGCCGTTCTTC.

This rearrangement joins TRBV19 to TRBJ2-1, with a tentative D call TRBD2 (7 bases). The V gene's germline CDR1 is LNHDA and CDR2 SQIVND (reference sequence). This CDR3 has 15 residues. Trimming stripped 6 bases from V and 6 bases from J, with 18 bases between. CDR3 in DNA: TGTGCCAGTAGAGTGGTGGGGGGGCTAAGCAATGAGCAGTTCTTC. It yields the protein CASRVVGGLSNEQFF. Filled out from reference TRBV19 and TRBJ2-1, the complete variable domain reads DGGITQSPKYLFRKEGQNVTLSCEQNLNHDAMYWYRQDPGQGLRLIYYSQIVNDFQKGDIAEGYSVSREKKESFPLTVTSAQKNPTAFYLCASRVVGGLSNEQFFGPGTRLTVL.

The rearrangement uses TRBV5-5 and TRBJ1-5; no clear D. The V gene's germline CDR1 is SGHKS and CDR2 YYEKEE (reference sequence). The CDR3 contains 15 residues. V was trimmed by 1 base and J by 4 bases, leaving 12 bases between them. CDR3 loop: CASSLYLQRNQPQHF. Written as DNA, the CDR3 is TGTGCCAGCAGCTTGTATTTGCAGCGAAATCAGCCCCAGCATTTT.

This chain connects TRBV7-9 to TRBJ2-5, with 12 bases matching TRBD1. J was trimmed by 2 bases and V by 6 bases; bases with no gene match: 7. The CDR3 has 16 residues. CDR1 SEHNR and CDR2 FQNEAQ come from the germline V gene (reference sequence). CDR3 sequence (DNA): TGTGCCAGCAGACCCGGGACAGGGGGCGGGCAAGAGACCCAGTACTTC. As protein: CASRPGTGGGQETQYF. The entire variable domain, with the rest obtained from reference TRBV7-9 and TRBJ2-5, is as follows: DTGVSQNPRHKITKRGQNVTFRCDPISEHNRLYWYRQTLGQGPEFLTYFQNEAQLEKSRLLSDRFSAERPKGSFSTLEIQRTEQGDSAMYLCASRPGTGGGQETQYFGPGTRLLVL.

The CDR3 nucleotides read TGCGCCAGCCTAGGGACAGGGGGCTTCTACGAGCAGTACTTC. Translating gives CASLGTGGFYEQYF. The V gene is TRBV10-2, the J gene TRBJ2-7; 12 nucleotides align to TRBD1. The germline CDR1 and CDR2 sequences are WSHSY and SAAADI. The V and J ends lost 8 bases and 3 bases, in that order; junction bases with no gene match: 5. CDR3 length: 14 residues.

This chain links TRBV19 with TRBJ2-3; maybe TRBD2 (6 bases). The CDR3 spans 14 residues. With 4 bases removed from V and 0 bases from J, the gap between germline ends came to 8 bases. Germline CDR1 and CDR2: LNHDA and SQIVND (reference sequence). The CDR3 sequence: CASSKSGSTDTQYF. In nucleotides, the CDR3 is TGTGCCAGTAGTAAGAGCGGGAGCACAGATACGCAGTATTTT.

The V call is TRBV29-1, the J call TRBJ2-1; TRBD2 aligns across 7 bases. The CDR3 is made up of 12 amino acids. After removal of 3 bases from V and 7 bases from J, the junction contained 3 bases not matched to a gene. Germline V lookup: CDR1 SQVTM, CDR2 ANQGSEA. This chain's CDR3 is CSVDWTRNEQFF. The CDR3 coding sequence is TGCAGCGTTGATTGGACTAGGAATGAGCAGTTCTTC.

The genes are TRBV6-5 and TRBJ2-1, with 10 bases aligning to TRBD2. CDR1 is MNHEY and CDR2 is SVGAGI in the germline V gene. The CDR3 is made up of 13 amino acids. Trimming cost V 8 bases and J 4 bases; bases outside gene matches: 2. The CDR3 protein is CASWTSGYNEQFF. The CDR3 nucleotides are TGTGCCAGCTGGACTAGCGGATACAATGAGCAGTTCTTC.

The chain carries TRBV9 and TRBJ1-3; 7 bases fit TRBD1. J gave up 4 bases and V 3 bases, and 7 bases lay outside the gene matches. The CDR3 is 15 residues long. CDR1 SGDLS and CDR2 YYNGEE come from the germline V gene. CDR3 nucleotide sequence: TGTGCCAGCAGCGGAACAGGGGCTTCGGGAAACACCATATATTTT. It is translated as CASSGTGASGNTIYF.

The V gene is TRBV7-9, the J gene TRBJ1-5; 7 bases agree with TRBD1. The germline V gene encodes CDR1 SEHNR and CDR2 FQNEAQ (reference sequence). The CDR3 covers 14 residues. J gave up 5 bases and V 5 bases, and 6 bases lay outside the gene matches. The CDR3: CASSTQGGDQPQHF. CDR3 nucleotides: TGTGCCAGCAGCACCCAAGGGGGCGATCAGCCCCAGCATTTT.

V is TRBV18 and J is TRBJ2-1; 10 bases are a match to TRBD2. J gave up 8 bases and V 1 base, and 5 bases lay outside the gene matches. The CDR3 is 15 residues long. Germline CDR1 reads KGHSH; CDR2 reads LQKENI. The CDR3 sequence is CASSPRSGRVHEQFF. The CDR3 bases are TGTGCCAGCTCACCACGAAGCGGGAGGGTCCATGAGCAGTTCTTC.

The chain has TRBV7-9 and TRBJ2-7; possible D gene TRBD1, 5 bases. The germline V gene encodes CDR1 SEHNR and CDR2 FQNEAQ (reference sequence). The V end lost 1 base, the J end lost 6 bases, and 7 bases lay between the germline ends. The CDR3 extends over 12 amino acids. This CDR3 reads CASSLVQGEQYF. The CDR3 DNA reads as TGTGCCAGCAGCTTAGTTCAGGGCGAGCAGTACTTC. Filled out from reference TRBV7-9 and TRBJ2-7, the complete variable domain reads DTGVSQNPRHKITKRGQNVTFRCDPISEHNRLYWYRQTLGQGPEFLTYFQNEAQLEKSRLLSDRFSAERPKGSFSTLEIQRTEQGDSAMYLCASSLVQGEQYFGPGTRLTVT.

There are a few counts of this clone. J is TRBJ2-5 and V is TRBV6-1; 9 bases line up with TRBD1. J gave up 5 bases and V 2 bases, and 12 bases lay outside the gene matches. CDR1 and CDR2 from the germline V gene are MNHNS and SASEGT. The CDR3 covers 17 residues. DNA for the CDR3: TGTGCCAGCAGTGAACCCGGGACAGGGTCTCTGTGGGAGACCCAGTACTTC. This sequence encodes CASSEPGTGSLWETQYF.

The chain links TRBV7-9 to TRBJ2-1; 10 bases map to TRBD2. The CDR3 runs 15 residues. Germline lookup yields CDR1 SEHNR and CDR2 FQNEAQ (reference sequence). Trimming removed 5 bases from V and 7 bases from J; junction bases left unmatched: 8. CDR3 nucleotide sequence: TGTGCCAGCAGCGCCGCCGGGACTAGCGCGAATGAGCAGTTCTTC. It specifies CASSAAGTSANEQFF.

The chain combines TRBV5-1 with TRBJ2-3, with D hard to call. The V end was cut by 5 bases, the J end by 5 bases, with 30 bases between. The CDR3 is 19 residues long. Germline values: CDR1 SGHRS, CDR2 YFSETQ. Here the CDR3 DNA reads TGCGCCAGCAGTAAAGGAGTCGGCTCTCATCGAATTACCATAGATACGCAGTATTTT. Protein sequence: CASSKGVGSHRITIDTQYF. The complete variable domain, with remaining parts taken from reference TRBV5-1 and TRBJ2-3, reads KAGVTQTPRYLIKTRGQQVTLSCSPISGHRSVSWYQQTPGQGLQFLFEYFSETQRNKGNFPGRFSGRQFSNSRSEMNVSTLELGDSALYLCASSKGVGSHRITIDTQYFGPGTRLTVL.

The chain is built from TRBV2 and TRBJ2-1, with D possibly TRBD1 on 5 matching bases. The CDR3 is 15 residues long. The V end was cut by 3 bases, the J end by 0 bases, with 9 bases between. Germline-derived CDR1 and CDR2 are SNHLY and FYNNEI. CDR3: CASSDQGSSYNEQFF. The CDR3 coding sequence is TGTGCCAGCAGTGACCAGGGAAGCTCCTACAATGAGCAGTTCTTC.

The rearrangement joins TRBV5-1 to TRBJ1-4; 8 positions match TRBD1. V trimming: 0 bases; J trimming: 8 bases; junction bases outside the gene matches: 3. CDR3 length: 14 amino acids. Germline loops: CDR1 SGHRS, CDR2 YFSETQ. CDR3 sequence (DNA): TGCGCCAGCAGCTTGGGGACAGGGAGAGAAAAACTGTTTTTT. Translating it yields CASSLGTGREKLFF.

The chain has TRBV6-1 and TRBJ2-2; TRBD1 agrees at 8 bases. The CDR3 has 15 residues. From germline, CDR1 is MNHNS and CDR2 SASEGT. Trimming cost V 4 bases and J 6 bases; bases outside gene matches: 7. The CDR3 protein is CASSVHRGLPGELFF. CDR3 nucleotide sequence: TGTGCCAGCAGTGTACACAGGGGGTTGCCCGGGGAGCTGTTTTTT.

The chain links TRBV15 to TRBJ2-6, with 7 bases identical to TRBD1. The CDR3 has 17 residues. J lost 0 bases, V lost 1 base, and 3 bases had no gene match. Germline CDR1 LNHNV, CDR2 YYDKDF (reference sequence). The DNA for the CDR3 is TGTGCCACCAGCAGAGGGGACAGAGCCTCTGGGGCCAACGTCCTGACTTTC. Protein: CATSRGDRASGANVLTF.